This T cell receptor beta chain was profiled in a study of cytomegalovirus exposure and HLA in healthy donors (dated by TCRdb to about 2017). Broadly, across the study: An earlier analysis of about 530 of the donors reported about 300 Gb of sequence data and 117 million unique TCR beta sequences obtained from around 190 million T cells. In the later analysis, no new phenotypic data were used to find candidate immune exposures; instead, reliance was placed on TCR beta sequences and their occurrence across donors. An earlier analysis of fewer than 750 of the donors used high-throughput TCR beta sequencing to judge whether each TCR beta V gene segment behaved as functional or pseudogenic. Typing coverage differed by locus: A, B, C, DRB1 and DQB1 were typed in roughly 629-630 donors, DQA1 in 500 to 550, DPA1 in some 600, and DPB1 in 472. Every repertoire in the discovery cohort had been generated on one and the same sequencing platform. Among a few hundred genotyped donors of the cohort, an average of roughly 240,000 unique TCR beta nucleotide sequences were sequenced per donor, roughly a sixth of them non-productive. HLA typing covered class I and class II loci at four-digit resolution. High-throughput TCR immunosequencing, statistical association of individual TCRs with disease status, and machine learning were combined to predict cytomegalovirus infection status. Roughly five DR-DQ haplotypes were treated as single units for association and clustering because of strong linkage in the cohort. Using immunosequencing, the study profiled T cell repertoires from around 670 subjects and related those repertoires to cytomegalovirus serostatus. Of the 398 genotyped donors, approximately 80% fell in the genetic ancestry cluster associated with self-reported Caucasian donors. Besides the first cohort of around 700 subjects, a separate validation cohort made up of roughly 120 different subjects was used. A later analysis re-examined previously published TCR beta repertoires from 500 to 700 donors and added high-resolution HLA genotyping to investigate patterns of TCR occurrence. A later genetic analysis used genome-wide SNP genotypes for about three fifths of the 666 donors, treating that subset as a discovery cohort. The aim of the study was to test whether cataloging public T cell receptors could identify signatures of past pathogen exposure. Approximately 310 gigabases of sequencing data and around 87 million unique TCR sequences were included in an early release covering several hundred HLA-typed donors. Donor age, sex, ethnicity and CMV serostatus were collected together with the repertoire data.

The method was the immunoSEQ multiplex PCR assay. A mixture of 60 forward primers for TCR Vbeta segments and 13 reverse primers for TCR Jbeta segments was used in the multiplex PCR. The CDR3 region of rearranged TCR beta genes was amplified from genomic DNA with a multiplex PCR assay. The amplified TCR beta libraries were sequenced on the Illumina HiSeq System as 87-base-pair reads. Per the authors' processing: A later analysis counted 65 million to 90 million unique TCR beta chains across the 666 repertoires, and approximately 11 million of these chains were shared by at least two donors. Raw reads were error-corrected and collapsed into unique sequences with a nearest-neighbor algorithm that merged closely related sequences to remove PCR and sequencing errors. CDR3 sequences were aligned to IMGT reference sequences to assign V, D and J gene segments. For a sequence to be retained, at least a six-nucleotide match to both a V gene segment and a J gene segment was required. A rearrangement was called productive if the CDR3 had no stop codons and remained in frame with V and J, and every other rearrangement was called non-productive. Following IMGT convention, CDR3 was defined as the stretch from the second conserved V-encoded cysteine to the conserved J-encoded phenylalanine. Sequences without an unambiguous match to a single V gene segment were excluded from the earlier analysis of a few hundred of the donors. In an earlier analysis of a few hundred of the donors, a V segment was called functional when productive rearrangements were above 56.7%, and segregating when the standard deviation between donors exceeded 5%. A statistical classification framework was built to diagnose cytomegalovirus status from the catalog of TCR beta chain sequences. V and J gene assignment, in a later analysis, came from comparing TCR nucleotide sequences with IMGT/GENE-DB human TR gene sequences. A later analysis assigned CDR3 sequences and most-parsimonious VDJ recombination scenarios with the TCRdist pipeline. In a later analysis, each TCR beta chain was defined by its CDR3 amino acid sequence together with its V-gene family, and reads lacking a unique V-gene family were excluded. In a later analysis, around 650 highly shared, low-generation-probability nucleotide sequences were removed to address suspected cross-contamination and a sequencing artifact. A later analysis calculated a clonal expansion index for each public chain from normalized within-repertoire ranks of inferred template counts. A later analysis computed generation probabilities with a VDJ recombination model fitted to out-of-frame rearrangements, and checked the results against IGoR. Hypergeometric tests were used in a later analysis to score TCR-TCR, TCR-HLA and TCR-CMV co-occurrence, with a repertoire-size bias correction applied to the TCR pairs. In a later analysis, false discovery rates were estimated by permuting HLA or CMV assignments 20 times. In a later analysis, co-occurring TCRs were grouped using DBSCAN, and TCRdist sequence similarity was added for clustering within HLA-allele-positive subsets. Repertoires with fewer than 30,000 or more than 120,000 public chains were left out of co-occurrence clustering, as were four to six repertoires with anomalous nucleotide sharing. TCRdb re-hosts the immuneACCESS table, in-frame sequences only. Its copies lack some clones; in the studies checked, an unresolved V gene accounts for under half of them, and the cause for the rest is not known. D and trimming come from the DNA, and the V and J calls and clone size come from that table. This sample has approximately 200,000 clones in its table, and around 75% of those were observed once. Around 5.9% of the sample comes from the top ten.

In the case of this clone: Its target antigen remains unknown. Base qualities are not provided; no much larger clone lies one nucleotide away.

Taken from the germline V gene, the CDR1 and CDR2 loops are SGHAT and FQNNGV. The CDR3 spans 19 residues, from the cysteine through the phenylalanine. The CDR3 DNA has 57 bases and is translated from base 1. V and J are trimmed by 5 bases and 6 bases, and the gene matches miss 19 bases of the junction. Points the paper makes about the study in general: Immune exposure information for the cohort was limited to CMV serostatus. This cohort had only TCR beta chains sequenced, and the lack of alpha or paired-chain data limited which features could be detected. While some public TCRs were present in many individuals, most TCR sequences turned up only very rarely across donors. Some IMGT-functional V segments, including TRBV6-2 and TRBV6-3, could not be distinguished by the 87-base-pair reads and were therefore excluded. In vitro tests confirmed that three of the cytomegalovirus-associated TCR beta chains recognize cytomegalovirus antigens. Because HLA typing was missing for some donors at each locus, association tests included only the typed subset. The presence/absence analyses assumed that sequencing depth was roughly uniform across donors, and that assumption may not be true. The classifier was reported to diagnose cytomegalovirus status with high specificity and sensitivity in both the original cohort and the validation cohort. In an earlier analysis of more than 450 of the donors, most TCR beta V segments were observed in productive rearrangements about 87% or about 30% of the time, broadly matching IMGT annotations. Strong co-occurrence of HLA alleles, especially DR and DQ, made assigning TCR associations to individual alleles difficult. In a later analysis, 16,951 TCR beta sequences were associated with specific HLA alleles at a false discovery rate of 0.05. In a later analysis, the rate of TCR association differed among HLA loci, with DRB1 alleles having the most associated TCRs and HLA-C alleles having the fewest. A later analysis found that most CMV-associated TCR beta chains appeared HLA-restricted, with HLA associations seemingly driven largely by CMV exposure. Because counts were too low, roughly 18 rarely observed V segments, including chromosome 9 orphons, were left out of the earlier analysis of 587 of the donors. A later analysis reported that several top co-occurrence clusters appeared linked to parvovirus B19, influenza, CMV and Epstein-Barr virus. V-gene and J-gene trimming of TCR beta chains was associated with a missense DCLRE1C variant in a later genetic analysis, and the association was replicated in an independent cohort. The authors suggested that the approach could potentially be generalized to other disease states and immunological phenotypes. A cluster of highly shared sequence variants was judged likely to represent a technical artifact of the sequencing pipeline. A further reported finding was that TCR beta sequences accurately predicted the HLA-A and HLA-B alleles for most subjects in the first cohort. Correlated functional status among segregating V segments might be attributable to linkage disequilibrium, but an unknown experimental factor could not be ruled out. A later genetic analysis reported fewer N-insertions in productive TCRs among donors in an Asian-associated ancestry cluster than the roughly 700-donor mean. In a later analysis, HLA-associated TCR beta chains were found to be more clonally expanded and to have lower generation probabilities than equally common non-associated chains. The study listed 150 to 200 TCR beta chains as associated with cytomegalovirus.

In total, 666 healthy bone marrow donors made up the cohort. All cohort members were sampled while nominally healthy, although unrecorded immune exposures were likely present. The donor tested CMV seropositive, placing the donor among the approximately 290 seropositive members of the cohort. Every donor gave a peripheral blood sample, and the peripheral blood mononuclear cells from that sample were used for TCR beta sequencing. Genomic DNA extraction from the blood cell samples was performed with the Qiagen DNeasy Blood Extraction Kit. Sample: PBMCs. The receptor's source is a woman younger than 45 in good health and CMV-seropositive. The chain was built from TRBV11-2 and TRBJ2-5, and 12 junctional nucleotides match TRBD2. At the DNA level, the sequence is TGTGCCAGCAGCCAAGGAGGGTCTAGCGGGGGGGGTACAAGACAGACCCAGTACTTC. Translated, this gives CASSQGGSSGGGTRQTQYF.